A selection of T cell receptor beta chains follows, all from one sample in a study of OX40 agonist ivuxolimab in advanced cancers. Clones were sequenced by immunoSEQ multiplex PCR, and TCRdb holds only the in-frame ones, with some missing. The data hold under 90,000 clones, with around nine tenths observed a single time. The sequencing used CD4+ or CD8+ T cells sorted from blood, collected in a trial of the OX40 agonist ivuxolimab. All receptors come from an adult with an advanced solid tumor such as melanoma, head and neck, liver or kidney cancer. The conserved cysteine and the conserved F or W are not part of the CDR3 here.

>TRBV6-5|TRBJ2-5
ASSYGGAYQETQY
>TRBV27|TRBJ2-1
ASSHGLANNEQF
>TRBV29-1|TRBJ2-3
SARPRDTQY
>TRBV6-6|TRBJ1-5
ASSYSNRNQPQH
>TRBV27|TRBJ2-3
ASRPRGLAERGPDTQY
>TRBV5-5|TRBJ1-1
ASSLDIAREAF
>TRBV9|TRBJ2-2
ASSVGGGNTGELF
>TRBV2|TRBJ2-5
ASSGQGGTQY
>TRBV19|TRBJ2-6
ASSIQGPGANVLT
>TRBV15|TRBJ2-3
ATSGAIGSSSTDTQY
>TRBV7-9|TRBJ2-7
AGASAMDEQY
>TRBV6-5|TRBJ2-3
ASCYAADPDTQY
>TRBV19|TRBJ2-1
ASSNDRDPEQF
>TRBV28|TRBJ2-5
ASSKNSAGYQETQY
>TRBV14|TRBJ1-4
ASSPYRISEKLF
>TRBV7-3|TRBJ2-5
ASPPRTRKETQY
>TRBV19|TRBJ2-7
ATSDRTYEQY
>TRBV6-5|TRBJ1-5
ASSPGRYSNQPQH
>TRBV28|TRBJ1-1
ASTSMGQGNTEAF
>TRBV28|TRBJ1-6
ASSAAAQGNSPLH
>TRBV10-2|TRBJ2-1
ASSEGGRREGRPEQF
>TRBV6-6|TRBJ1-2
ASSYGRTDYGYT
>TRBV28|NA
ASSLRQLSYEQY
>TRBV28|TRBJ2-3
ASSFRGADTQY
>TRBV6-1|TRBJ1-1
ASSELTEAF
>TRBV6-6|TRBJ2-1
ASSYFVGEQF
>TRBV7-6|TRBJ2-1
ASSRAAGMGSSYNEQF